This T cell receptor beta chain emerged from a study of blood T cell repertoires in COVID-19. Study overall: Samples taken during acute and convalescent COVID-19 were collected in the United States, Italy and Spain.

After removal of 5 bases from V and 0 bases from J, the junction contained 18 bases not matched to a gene. The CDR3 consists of 20 residues. Germline V CDR1 and CDR2: PRHDT, FYEKMQ (reference sequence). Libraries were prepared by immunoSEQ multiplex PCR; TCRdb keeps only in-frame clonotypes and omits some of them. This sample has approximately 200,000 clones, with about 79% found just once. The sequence was obtained from a woman aged 40 to 50 with acute COVID-19. The V gene is TRBV13, the J gene TRBJ2-1; 8 bases map to TRBD2. The sequenced material came from PBMCs or T cells enriched from blood (not recorded which). This CDR3 is CASSPTPGTSAPGSYNEQFF. Here the CDR3 DNA reads TGTGCCAGCAGCCCAACCCCCGGGACTAGTGCCCCAGGCTCCTACAATGAGCAGTTCTTC.